The entry below describes one TCR beta chain. The antigen remains undetermined. This sample stems from a study of cytomegalovirus exposure and HLA in healthy donors. The study's findings and limits: It was reportedly the case that the classifier diagnosed cytomegalovirus status with high specificity and sensitivity.

PCR used 60 Vbeta primers and 13 Jbeta primers. Generated by immunoSEQ multiplex PCR, the TCRdb table keeps only in-frame clones and is missing some. The sample contains about 190,000 clones, over 70% of which appear only once. Germline CDR1 reads MNHEY; CDR2 reads SVGAGI. CDR3 length equals 14 residues. V trimming: 2 bases; J trimming: 10 bases; junction bases outside the gene matches: 3. The source is a man between 50 and 59 years old in good health and CMV-seronegative. The chain has TRBV6-5 and TRBJ2-2; 11 nucleotides agree with TRBD1. The sample taken for sequencing was PBMCs. The CDR3 bases are TGTGCCAGCAGTTACGGACAGGGGGCTGAGGAGCTGTTTTTT. Translating it yields CASSYGQGAEELFF.